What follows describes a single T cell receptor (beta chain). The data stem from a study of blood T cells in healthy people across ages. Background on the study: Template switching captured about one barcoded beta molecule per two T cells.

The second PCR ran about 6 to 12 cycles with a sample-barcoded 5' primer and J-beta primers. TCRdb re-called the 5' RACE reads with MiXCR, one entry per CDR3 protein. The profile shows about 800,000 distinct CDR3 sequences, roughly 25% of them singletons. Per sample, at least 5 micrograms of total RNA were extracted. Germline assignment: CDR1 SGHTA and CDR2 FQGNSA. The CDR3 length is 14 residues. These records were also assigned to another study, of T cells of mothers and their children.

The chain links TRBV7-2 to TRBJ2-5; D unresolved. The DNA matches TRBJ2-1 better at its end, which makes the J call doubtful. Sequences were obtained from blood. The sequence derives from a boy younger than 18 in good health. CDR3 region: CASSLGTPGFGQFF. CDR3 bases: TGTGCCAGCAGCTTAGGGACCCCTGGGTTTGGGCAGTTCTTC.